The table lists the clone carrying this TCR beta chain with a few counts. The germline V and J ends were trimmed by 6 bases and 0 bases, with 8 bases remaining between them. CDR3 length: 12 amino acids. In germline, CDR1 is SQVTM, CDR2 ANQGSEA. Treatment in this sample: 15 Gy SBRT to primary tumor, nephrectomy 4 weeks later. Nephrectomy followed 15 Gy stereotactic body radiation by 4 weeks. This table comes from immunoSEQ multiplex PCR, and its TCRdb copy is limited to in-frame clones, with some not included. The sample lists approximately 18,000 clones; just over 60% were seen once. The sample comes from a study of radiation and T cells in renal cell carcinoma.

Sequenced material: tumor tissue, taken from a patient whose treatment included radiotherapy and nephrectomy. The chain joins TRBV29-1 to TRBJ1-2; a weak D match, TRBD1 (6 bases). The clonotype comes from a woman in her 70s with renal cell carcinoma. The CDR3 DNA follows: TGCAGCGTACAGGGACCTAACTATGGCTACACCTTC. Translation gives CSVQGPNYGYTF.